Detailed here is one T cell receptor (beta chain). Using a J-beta primer mix together with a sample-barcoded 5' primer, a second PCR was run for about 6 to 12 cycles. In TCRdb, the 5' RACE reads were re-called with MiXCR into one record per CDR3 protein. This table has hundreds of thousands of distinct CDR3 sequences, around 32% appearing once. The sample belongs to a study of blood T cells in healthy people across ages. The CDR3 is 16 amino acids. Trimming cost V 5 bases and J 2 bases; bases outside gene matches: 13. CDR1 and CDR2 from the germline V gene are DFQATT and SNEGSKA (reference sequence). The sample taken for sequencing was blood. The V call is TRBV20-1, the J call TRBJ2-3; the match to TRBD2 covers 7 bases. This clonotype was sampled from a woman of 80 years or more in good health. The CDR3 DNA reads as TGCAGTGCTTCCCAGGCAGCGGGGTGGAACACAGATACGCAGTATTTT. Translation: CSASQAAGWNTDTQYF.